The clone carrying this T cell receptor beta chain was observed a single time. Its target is not known. Healthy Caucasians from Russia aged roughly 6 to 95 served as donors. V lost 6 bases and J 6 bases, leaving 12 bases between the germline ends. Looked up from germline, CDR1 is MNHEY and CDR2 is SVGAGI. There are 13 residues in the CDR3. The data originate from a study of blood T cells in healthy people across ages. Study-wide points: Any conclusive comparison of naive versus antigen-experienced cells was prevented by using unsorted PBMCs. Both naive CD4+ cell counts and diversity were greater in long-lived donors than in aged donors. Possibly, changes in expanded clonotypes were confounded because donor CMV status was unknown.

A second roughly 7 to 11 cycle PCR used barcoded and J-beta primers. One entry per CDR3 protein, called by TCRdb with MiXCR from the 5' RACE reads. This table holds 920,000 or so distinct CDR3 sequences, around 45% found once. Sequencing input: blood. The TCR sequence derives from a woman aged 60-70 years in good health. The chain is built from TRBV6-5 and TRBJ1-5, with unresolved D. The CDR3 DNA is TGTGCCAGCAGACCCGCGGGGTCTCAGCCCCAGCATTTT. This codes for CASRPAGSQPQHF.